Described below is a single TCR beta chain sequence and its context. Its cognate antigen has yet to be identified. The input lacks base qualities; no much larger clone sits a single base away. Whole blood was collected in K2EDTA tubes by collaborating institutions according to the institutions' own protocols. For TCRbeta analysis, collaborator samples were shipped as frozen whole blood, as isolated PBMCs, or as DNA extracted from either sample type. The sample belongs to a study of blood T cell repertoires in COVID-19 (dated by TCRdb to the early 2020s). Regarding the complete study: The collaborator samples originated in the United States, Italy and Spain and spanned the acute and convalescent phases of COVID-19. HLA class I and class II types, where available, came from metadata supplied by the sample provider rather than from assay-based typing. Deeply sampled blood TCRbeta repertoires from subjects exposed to, actively infected with, or recovered from COVID-19 were included in the dataset. Samples were obtained from the ongoing ImmuneRACE study (first 160 participants) and from about 1,300 subjects provided by 6 global collaborators. The material from the prospective study consisted of cDNA or gDNA derived from T cells, B-cell-depleted T cells, or PBMCs. A freely available public database, intended as a resource for researchers studying the immune response to SARS-CoV-2, is where the repertoires were released. Sample metadata almost always included a de-identified subject ID, COVID-19 status, age in years and sex.

The CDR3 contains 16 residues, cysteine and phenylalanine counted. The sequence is cut down to CDR3 DNA, 48 bases in frame from base 1. Germline trimming: 4 bases from V, 5 bases from J; junction bases outside gene matches: 4. The germline V gene specifies MGHRA as CDR1 and YSYEKL as CDR2. The immunoSEQ Assay, a bias-controlled multiplex PCR, was used to amplify TCRbeta CDR3 regions from genomic DNA. On the authors' methods: The number of nucleated cells in each sample was estimated from the amplification of reference gene primers within the assay. To quantify the absolute abundance of each unique TCRbeta CDR3 rearrangement, sequence reads were collapsed and filtered. Productive Simpson clonality was computed per sample as the square root of Simpson's diversity index over productive rearrangements. Drawn from immuneACCESS, this table holds only the in-frame rearrangements with V and J called that TCRdb kept. Clones are partly lost; checked studies trace under half to an unresolved V gene and leave the rest unexplained. V and J calls and clone size are as listed in that table; D and trimming were resolved from the DNA. The sample table contains under 110,000 clones; only one count was recorded for around 94% of them. The ten largest clones take up more than 5% of the sample.

Summary of the overall study and its limitations: The amount of clinical and demographic metadata varied by source and participant and was provided uncurated.

The receptor was isolated from a man aged 50 to 59 with active COVID-19. Input material: peripheral blood. Rearrangement joined TRBV4-1 to TRBJ2-5, with 16 bases aligning to TRBD2. The CDR3 in this case is CASSRGLAGGTETQYF. The nucleotide sequence reads as follows: TGCGCCAGCAGCCGGGGACTAGCGGGAGGGACGGAGACCCAGTACTTC.